This T cell receptor beta chain was identified in a study of sequential checkpoint blockade in melanoma. Study-wide context: Patients were randomized 1:1 to nivolumab-then-ipilimumab or ipilimumab-then-nivolumab first-line.

Produced via immunoSEQ multiplex PCR; TCRdb's table is partial and in-frame only. The top ten hold about 1.6% of the sample, which has tens of thousands of clones, roughly a third seen once. Sample treatment: randomized to nivolumab then ipilimumab (arm A) or the reverse (arm B). DNA-damaging chemotherapy had not been given to any patient beforehand. The germline V gene encodes CDR1 LNHDA and CDR2 SQIVND (reference sequence). Trimming removed 9 bases from V and 0 bases from J, with 11 bases in between. CDR3 length: 14 amino acids. Comments on this clone: Its target is not known.

Points from the study as a whole: Response in arm A was associated with pretreatment TIL clonality.

The source was tumor tissue (inferred from file names), collected from a patient given nivolumab and ipilimumab in sequence. The source of this sequence is a human donor with melanoma. The chain combines TRBV19 with TRBJ2-2, with D possibly matching TRBD1 (6 bases). The CDR3 region is CASQGGSNTGELFF. CDR3 nucleotide sequence: TGTGCCAGCCAAGGGGGATCGAACACCGGGGAGCTGTTTTTT. The entire variable domain, with the rest obtained from reference TRBV19 and TRBJ2-2, is as follows: DGGITQSPKYLFRKEGQNVTLSCEQNLNHDAMYWYRQDPGQGLRLIYYSQIVNDFQKGDIAEGYSVSREKKESFPLTVTSAQKNPTAFYLCASQGGSNTGELFFGEGSRLTVL.